The T cell receptor (beta chain) described here comes from a study of T cell responses to AZD1222 COVID-19 vaccine listed by TCRdb under 2021. In terms of the full investigation: AZD1222 recipients given second doses at about 4 weeks or at about 12 weeks were pooled, since spike-specific TCR depth and breadth were not found to differ between the two schedules. A total of around 240 trial participants underwent TCR sequencing, of whom some 200 had received two doses of AZD1222 and some 25 had received two doses of the MenACWY control vaccine. Trial participants were enrolled by age into 18-55, 56-69 and 70-plus year subgroups, with roughly 150, 30 and 60 TCR-sequenced participants respectively.

Interpreted using the paper, the time point label stands for: baseline before first vaccination. The vaccinee samples were drawn from two UK trials, COV001 and COV002, one of which was a single-blind randomized controlled phase 2/3 trial testing AZD1222 (ChAdOx1 nCoV-19) in healthy adults. Trial participant PBMC samples were collected at day 0 and day 28 after the second dose for TCRbeta chain sequencing. What the research found in general, with its limitations: Participants were mostly white British and included more females than males, and it was suggested by the authors that clonal diversity may have been underestimated. The 56-69-year group was small, and its depth increase did not reach significance, likely because of low power. Because no day 14 peak-response samples were available, repertoires were characterized only after the peak T cell response. Epitopes outside the regions mutated in the B.1.351 and B.1.1.7 variants were reportedly recognized by nearly half of the unique spike-specific TCRs. Spike-specific TCR breadth and depth rose significantly after two AZD1222 doses compared with day 0 and with MenACWY recipients. Vaccine-associated CD4 TCRs spanned the whole spike protein, with dominant responses in regions 160-218 and 743-854. Conclusions about previously exposed vaccinees are limited because only a handful of AZD1222 recipients were SARS-CoV-2 seropositive at baseline.

Trimming leaves V shorter by 0 bases and J shorter by 6 bases, with the junction holding 2 bases beyond the gene matches. Including the terminal cysteine and phenylalanine, the CDR3 comprises 15 residues. Of all the DNA, just the CDR3 is kept, 45 bases in frame from base 1. Looking up the germline V gene (reference sequence) yields CDR1 SGHNT and CDR2 YYREEE. The CDR3 regions of human TCRbeta chains were analyzed by immunosequencing. Per the source publication's procedure: TCRs in the repertoires were matched against a reference library of SARS-CoV-2-specific TCRs that had been generated with the MIRA antigen-specificity platform. Breadth was defined as the fraction of unique TCRs that were SARS-CoV-2-associated, and depth was defined as the fraction of total T cells that were SARS-CoV-2-associated. Each spike-specific TCR was assigned to its reactive spike region and to a CD4 or CD8 class using the MIRA data. Log10-transformed breadth and depth values were compared by one-way ANOVA with Sidak's multiple comparisons tests. What TCRdb holds here is the immuneACCESS table cut down to in-frame rearrangements. Part of the clones is not present; checked against another copy, under half of the missing clones reflect an unresolved V gene, and the others are unexplained. V and J calls and clone size are as listed in that table; D and trimming were resolved from the DNA. The sample data list 130,000 or so clones, and roughly 90% of these were observed just once. 2.5% to 3% of the sample is taken by the ten largest.

Many counts were recorded for this clone. Its antigen is still unknown. Per-base qualities were not stored, and no clone one base away is much larger. This sample comprised peripheral blood, obtained on day 0 of AZD1222 vaccination. The V gene is TRBV5-4 and the J gene is TRBJ2-1; a stretch of 11 junction bases matches TRBD2. This sequence was found in an adult in good health. The DNA sequence follows: TGTGCCAGCAGCTTGGAACTAGCGGGGGCCAATGAGCAGTTCTTC. This is translated as CASSLELAGANEQFF.